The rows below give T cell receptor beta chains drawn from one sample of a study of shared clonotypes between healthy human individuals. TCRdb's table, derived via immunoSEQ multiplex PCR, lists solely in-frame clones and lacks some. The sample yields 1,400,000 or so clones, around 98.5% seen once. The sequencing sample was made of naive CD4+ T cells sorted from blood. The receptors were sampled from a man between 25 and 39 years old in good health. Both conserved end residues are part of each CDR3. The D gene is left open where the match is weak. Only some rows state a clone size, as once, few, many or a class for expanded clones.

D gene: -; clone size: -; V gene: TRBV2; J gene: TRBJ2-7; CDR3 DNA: TGTGCCAGCAGTAGTAACGAGCAGTACTTC; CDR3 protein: CASSSNEQYF
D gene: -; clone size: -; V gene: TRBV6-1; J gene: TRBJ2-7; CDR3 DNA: TGTGCCAGCAGTGAAGTAGGTGCTGACGAGCAGTACTTC; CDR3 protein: CASSEVGADEQYF
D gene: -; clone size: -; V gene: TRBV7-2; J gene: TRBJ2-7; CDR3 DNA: TGTGCCAGCAGCAAGGAAACGGGGTTTAGCTCCTACGAGCAGTACTTC; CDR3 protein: CASSKETGFSSYEQYF
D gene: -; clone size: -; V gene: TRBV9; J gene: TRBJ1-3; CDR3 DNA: TGTGCCAGCAGCGCAAGACAGACTGGAAACACCATATATTTT; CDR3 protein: CASSARQTGNTIYF
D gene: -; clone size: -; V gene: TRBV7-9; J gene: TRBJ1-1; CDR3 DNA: TGTGCCAGCAGCTCCGAGGGGGTATGGACTGAAGCTTTCTTT; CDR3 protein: CASSSEGVWTEAFF
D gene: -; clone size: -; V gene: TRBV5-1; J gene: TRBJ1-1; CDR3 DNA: TGCGCCAGCAGCTTGGTCCAGGGGTTCACTGAAGCTTTCTTT; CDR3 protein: CASSLVQGFTEAFF
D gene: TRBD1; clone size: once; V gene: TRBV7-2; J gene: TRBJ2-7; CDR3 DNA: TGTGCCAGCAGCTTAGCCGGGACAGGGCTCGACGAGCAGTACTTC; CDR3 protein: CASSLAGTGLDEQYF
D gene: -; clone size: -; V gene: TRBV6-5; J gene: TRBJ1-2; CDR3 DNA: TGTGCCAGCAGTAATGACAAGTATGGCTACACCTTC; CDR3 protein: CASSNDKYGYTF
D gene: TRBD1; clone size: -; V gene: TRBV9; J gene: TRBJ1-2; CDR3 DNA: TGTGCCAGCAGCGGAGGACCGGACAGGGGAGACTATGGCTACACCTTC; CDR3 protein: CASSGGPDRGDYGYTF
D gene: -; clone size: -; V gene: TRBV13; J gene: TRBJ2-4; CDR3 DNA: TGTGCCAGCAGCCCGGACAGCGAAAACATTCAGTACTTC; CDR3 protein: CASSPDSENIQYF
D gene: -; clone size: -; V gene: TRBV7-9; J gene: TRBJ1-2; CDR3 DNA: TGTGCCAGCAGCTTAGGACAGGACTATGGCTACACCTTC; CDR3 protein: CASSLGQDYGYTF
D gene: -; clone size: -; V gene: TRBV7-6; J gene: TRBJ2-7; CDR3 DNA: TGTGCCAGCAGCTTAGCGCGGGCAATAAGTGCGTTCTACGAGCAGTACTTC; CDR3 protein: CASSLARAISAFYEQYF
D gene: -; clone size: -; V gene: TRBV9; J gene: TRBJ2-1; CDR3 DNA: TGTGCCAGCAGCGTAGGAGGGGCCAATGAGCAGTTCTTC; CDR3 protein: CASSVGGANEQFF
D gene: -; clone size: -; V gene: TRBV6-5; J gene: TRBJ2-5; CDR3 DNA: TGTGCCAGCAGTTATCCCACCGCGGCGGGACGCGAGACCCAGTACTTC; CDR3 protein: CASSYPTAAGRETQYF
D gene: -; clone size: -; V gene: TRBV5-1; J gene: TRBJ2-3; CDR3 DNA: TGCGCCAGCAGCTTGGCCGGTTCCAAGGGCACAGATACGCAGTATTTT; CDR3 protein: CASSLAGSKGTDTQYF
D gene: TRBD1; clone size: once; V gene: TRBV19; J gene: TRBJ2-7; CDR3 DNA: TGTGCCAGTAGTTCCCGGACAGGGGCGTTTACGAACGAGCAGTACTTC; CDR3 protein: CASSSRTGAFTNEQYF
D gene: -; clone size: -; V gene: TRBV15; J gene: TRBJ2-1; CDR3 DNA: TGTGCCACCAGCAGAGACACGATCGGGGTCGGTGAGCAGTTCTTC; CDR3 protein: CATSRDTIGVGEQFF
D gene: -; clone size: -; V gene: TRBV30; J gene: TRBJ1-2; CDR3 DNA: TGTGCCTGGATGGGGGGGAACTATGGCTACACCTTC; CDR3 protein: CAWMGGNYGYTF
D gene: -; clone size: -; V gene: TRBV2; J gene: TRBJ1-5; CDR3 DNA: TGTGCCAGCAGTGAACAGGGTATTAGCAATCAGCCCCAGCATTTT; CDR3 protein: CASSEQGISNQPQHF
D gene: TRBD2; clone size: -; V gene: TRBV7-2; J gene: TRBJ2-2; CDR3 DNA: TGTGCCAGCAGCCGGACTAGCGGAGACACCGGGGAGCTGTTTTTT; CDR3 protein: CASSRTSGDTGELFF
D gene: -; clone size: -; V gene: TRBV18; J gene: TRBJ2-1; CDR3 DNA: TGTGCCAGCTCCACCAGGGGGAGGAATGAGCAGTTCTTC; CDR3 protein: CASSTRGRNEQFF
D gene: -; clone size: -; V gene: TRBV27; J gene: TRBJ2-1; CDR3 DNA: TGTGCCAGCAGTTTGGGTATGAGCTCCTACAATGAGCAGTTCTTC; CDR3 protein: CASSLGMSSYNEQFF
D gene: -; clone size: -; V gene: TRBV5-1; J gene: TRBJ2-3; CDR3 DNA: TGCGCCAGCAGACCGGAGGGAAATACGCAGTATTTT; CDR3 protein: CASRPEGNTQYF
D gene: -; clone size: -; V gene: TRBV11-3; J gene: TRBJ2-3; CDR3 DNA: TGTGCCAGCAGTCCTTCTTGGGATCACCAGGGCACAGATACGCAGTATTTT; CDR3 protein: CASSPSWDHQGTDTQYF
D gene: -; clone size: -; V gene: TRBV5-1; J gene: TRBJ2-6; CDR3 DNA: TGCGCCAGCAGTTCACCGGGAAGGGCTGGGGCCAACGTCCTGACTTTC; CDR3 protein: CASSSPGRAGANVLTF
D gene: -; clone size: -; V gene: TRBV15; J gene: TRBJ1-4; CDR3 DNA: TGTGCCACCAGCAGACCCTCCGGGGTAACTAATGAAAAACTGTTTTTT; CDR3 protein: CATSRPSGVTNEKLFF
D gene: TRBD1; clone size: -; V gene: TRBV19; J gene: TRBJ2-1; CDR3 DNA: TGTGCCAGTAGTATGGGGACAGTCTACAATGAGCAGTTCTTC; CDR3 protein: CASSMGTVYNEQFF
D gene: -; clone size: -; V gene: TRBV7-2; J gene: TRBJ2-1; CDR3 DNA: TGTGCCAGCACTACCCAGCTAGTCTCCTACAATGAGCAGTTCTTC; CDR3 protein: CASTTQLVSYNEQFF
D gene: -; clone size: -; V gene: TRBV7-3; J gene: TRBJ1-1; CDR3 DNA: TGTGCCAGCAGCTTACGCAGGGCCCACGCTAACACTGAAGCTTTCTTT; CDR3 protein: CASSLRRAHANTEAFF
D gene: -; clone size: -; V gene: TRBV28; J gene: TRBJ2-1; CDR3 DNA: TGTGCCAGCAGTGAAGCAGGGAAAACCTACTACAATGAGCAGTTCTTC; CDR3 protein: CASSEAGKTYYNEQFF
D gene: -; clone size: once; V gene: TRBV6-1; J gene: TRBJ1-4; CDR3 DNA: TGTGCCAGCAGTCGACCCGGGCCCCAGAAGGAAAAACTGTTTTTT; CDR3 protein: CASSRPGPQKEKLFF
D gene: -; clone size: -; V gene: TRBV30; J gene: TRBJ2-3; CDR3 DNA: TGTGCCTGGGGTACCAGGGCAGGGATTGTGGATACGCAGTATTTT; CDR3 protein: CAWGTRAGIVDTQYF
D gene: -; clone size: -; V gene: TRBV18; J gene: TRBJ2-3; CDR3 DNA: TGTGCCAGCTCACCGAAAGGCCCGGGATCCCCCCCGAATACGCAGTATTTT; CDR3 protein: CASSPKGPGSPPNTQYF
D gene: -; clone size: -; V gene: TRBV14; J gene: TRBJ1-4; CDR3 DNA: TGTGCCAGCAGTCCCGAGAGGGTCGGAAAACTGTTTTTT; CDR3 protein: CASSPERVGKLFF
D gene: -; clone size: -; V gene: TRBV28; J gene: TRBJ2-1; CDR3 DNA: TGTGCCAGCGCCCTTCTGGGTAGCTCCTACAATGAGCAGTTCTTC; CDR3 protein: CASALLGSSYNEQFF
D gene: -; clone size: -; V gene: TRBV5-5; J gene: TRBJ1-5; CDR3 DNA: TGTGCCAGCAGCATACTACAGAACCAGCCCCAGCATTTT; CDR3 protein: CASSILQNQPQHF
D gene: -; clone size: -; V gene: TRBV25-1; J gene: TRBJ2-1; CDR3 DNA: TGTGCCAGCAGTGAACTAGGAGGGCCCTACAATGAGCAGTTCTTC; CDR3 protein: CASSELGGPYNEQFF
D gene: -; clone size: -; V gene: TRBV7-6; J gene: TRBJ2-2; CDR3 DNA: TGTGCCAGCAGCTTTAGCCCGCACACCGGGGAGCTGTTTTTT; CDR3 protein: CASSFSPHTGELFF
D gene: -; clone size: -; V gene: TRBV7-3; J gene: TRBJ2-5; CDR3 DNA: TGTGCCAGCAGCTTAGGTGGCAGAGTACAGACCCAGTACTTC; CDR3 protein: CASSLGGRVQTQYF
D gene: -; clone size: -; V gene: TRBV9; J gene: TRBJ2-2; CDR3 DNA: TGTGCCAGCAGCGCCGGGACCCAGGGCACCGGGGAGCTGTTTTTT; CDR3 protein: CASSAGTQGTGELFF
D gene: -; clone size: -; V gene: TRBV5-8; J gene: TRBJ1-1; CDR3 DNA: TGTGCCAGCAGCTTGGAGGTTTCGAACACTGAAGCTTTCTTT; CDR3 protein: CASSLEVSNTEAFF
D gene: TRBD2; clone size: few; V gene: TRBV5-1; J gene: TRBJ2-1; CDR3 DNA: TGCGCCAGCAGCCCGGGACTAGCGGGAAGCGAGCAGTTCTTC; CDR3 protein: CASSPGLAGSEQFF
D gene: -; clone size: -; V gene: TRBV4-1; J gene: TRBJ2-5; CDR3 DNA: TGCGCCAGCAGGGGGACGGGTCTTGAAGAGACCCAGTACTTC; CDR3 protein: CASRGTGLEETQYF
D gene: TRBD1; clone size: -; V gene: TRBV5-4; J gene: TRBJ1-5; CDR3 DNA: TGTGCCAGCAGCTTGGGGGGACAGATTAATCAGCCCCAGCATTTT; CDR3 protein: CASSLGGQINQPQHF
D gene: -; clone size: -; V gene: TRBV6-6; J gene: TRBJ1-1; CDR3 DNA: TGTGCCAGCAGTTACATTTGGGGACACGAAGCTTTCTTT; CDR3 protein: CASSYIWGHEAFF
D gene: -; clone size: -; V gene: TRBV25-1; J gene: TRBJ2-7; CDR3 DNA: TGTGCCAGCAGCCGGGACGGTTCCTACGAGCAGTACTTC; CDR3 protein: CASSRDGSYEQYF
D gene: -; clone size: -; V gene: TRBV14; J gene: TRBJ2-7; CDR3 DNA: TGTGCCAGCAGCCAAGGGACCACCCGACTAGGTTCTGGCGAGCAGTACTTC; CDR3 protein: CASSQGTTRLGSGEQYF
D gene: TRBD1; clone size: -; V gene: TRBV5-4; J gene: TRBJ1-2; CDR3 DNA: TGTGCCAGCAGCCAGCGGGACAGGGGGCTGGTCGGCTACACCTTC; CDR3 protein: CASSQRDRGLVGYTF
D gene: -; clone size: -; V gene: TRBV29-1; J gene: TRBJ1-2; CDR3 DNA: TGCAGCGTTCGATCTGCACGCCGAGAGGGCTACACCTTC; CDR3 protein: CSVRSARREGYTF
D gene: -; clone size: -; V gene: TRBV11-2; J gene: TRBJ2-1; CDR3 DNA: TGTGCCAGCAGCTTAGAAGACTGGACTGAGCAGTTCTTC; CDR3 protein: CASSLEDWTEQFF
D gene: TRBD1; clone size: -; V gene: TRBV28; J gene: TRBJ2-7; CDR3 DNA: TGTGCCAGCATCGGCAGGGGGCCCTACGAGCAGTACTTC; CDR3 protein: CASIGRGPYEQYF
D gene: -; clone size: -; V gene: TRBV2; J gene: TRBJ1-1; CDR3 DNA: TGTGCCAGCAGTGATTGGGTCACAGGGAACACTGAAGCTTTCTTT; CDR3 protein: CASSDWVTGNTEAFF
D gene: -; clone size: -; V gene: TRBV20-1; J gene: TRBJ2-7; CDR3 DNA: TGCAGTGCTATTTTAGGAAACGAGCAGTACTTC; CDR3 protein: CSAILGNEQYF
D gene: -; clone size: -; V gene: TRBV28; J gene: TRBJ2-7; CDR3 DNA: TGTGCCAGCAGCTCCCTGGGACTTACCTCCTACGAGCAGTACTTC; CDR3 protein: CASSSLGLTSYEQYF
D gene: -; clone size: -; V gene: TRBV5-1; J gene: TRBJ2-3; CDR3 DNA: TGCGCCAGCAGCTTGGTTCTAAGACCTAGCACAGATACGCAGTATTTT; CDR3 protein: CASSLVLRPSTDTQYF
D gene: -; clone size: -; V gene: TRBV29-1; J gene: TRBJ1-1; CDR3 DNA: TGCAGCGTTGGAGGGCAGGGTTTGGCTTTCTTT; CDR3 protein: CSVGGQGLAFF
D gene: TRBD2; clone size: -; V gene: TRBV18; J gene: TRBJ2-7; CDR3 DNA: TGTGCCAGCTCAGGACTAGCAGATTACGAGCAGTACTTC; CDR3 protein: CASSGLADYEQYF